This T cell receptor beta chain was recorded in a study of blood T cell repertoires in COVID-19. Study background: Specimens from acute and convalescent COVID-19 originated in the United States, Italy and Spain.

Ten or more counts support this clone. Methods used by the authors: How many nucleated cells were present was estimated from reference gene primer amplification. Sequenced by immunoSEQ multiplex PCR; TCRdb stores in-frame clones only, minus some. The V and J calls and clone size come from that table; D and trimming were worked out from the DNA. The sample includes 120,000 to 150,000 clones, around 80% of them seen just once. Trimming removed 7 bases from V and 3 bases from J, with 13 bases in between. Germline V gives CDR1 SQVTM, CDR2 ANQGSEA. CDR3 length equals 12 residues. This sequence joins TRBV29-1 and TRBJ2-7; tentatively, D is TRBD2 (5 bases). The sample taken for sequencing was peripheral blood. The TCR comes from a human donor with acute or convalescent COVID-19. The donor label of this sample is uncertain. The CDR3 DNA is TGCAGCGCCGGGGTGAGTGACTACGAGCAGTACTTC. Its protein product is CSAGVSDYEQYF.